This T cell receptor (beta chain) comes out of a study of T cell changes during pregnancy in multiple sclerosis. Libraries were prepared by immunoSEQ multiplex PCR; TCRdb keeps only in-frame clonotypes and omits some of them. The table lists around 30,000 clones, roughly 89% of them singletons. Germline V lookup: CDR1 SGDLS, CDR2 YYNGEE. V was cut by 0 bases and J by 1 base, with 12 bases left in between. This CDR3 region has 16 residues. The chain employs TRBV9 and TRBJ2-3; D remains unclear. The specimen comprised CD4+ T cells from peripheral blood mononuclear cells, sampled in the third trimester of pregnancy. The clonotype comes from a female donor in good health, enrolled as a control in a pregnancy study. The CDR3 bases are TGTGCCAGCAGCGTAGTGGCAGATGTCCGCACAGATACGCAGTATTTT. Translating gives CASSVVADVRTDTQYF.